The sequence of this T cell receptor beta chain was determined in a study of T cell repertoires in cytomegalovirus infection. Study-level points and caveats: In two of eight donors, the top clonotype was HLA-C-restricted CMV-specific.

MiXCR, run by TCRdb on the reads, gives a single entry per CDR3 protein. The sample records about 160,000 distinct CDR3 sequences, 20% to 25% being singletons. Germline V gives CDR1 SGHTA, CDR2 FQGNSA. Losses at the gene ends were 1 base for V and 8 bases for J; bases not matched to a gene: 13. This CDR3 comprises 17 residues. Comments on this clonotype: The antigen is unknown.

The material was CD8+ T cells from cultured PBMCs, obtained from culture after CMV antigen stimulation. This chain joins TRBV7-2 and TRBJ1-2; 10 nucleotides agree with TRBD1. The receptor was isolated from a human donor in good health (CMV status not recorded). Some clones in this sample may be carry-over from other donors' samples. CDR3 in amino acids: CASSLVRGTGEFGGYTF. DNA of the CDR3: TGTGCCAGCAGCTTAGTCCGGGGGACAGGGGAGTTCGGGGGCTACACCTTC.